This T cell receptor beta chain was identified during a study of blood T cell repertoires in COVID-19 (dated by TCRdb to between 2020 and 2021). In the study overall: Samples covering the acute and convalescent phases of COVID-19 were provided by collaborators in the United States, Italy and Spain. The repertoires were released in a freely available public database intended as a resource for research on the immune response to SARS-CoV-2. The samples were drawn from the first 160 participants of the ongoing ImmuneRACE study and from some 1,300 subjects provided by 6 global collaborators. Sample metadata almost always included a de-identified subject ID, COVID-19 status, age in years and sex. The material from the prospective study consisted of cDNA or gDNA derived from T cells, B-cell-depleted T cells, or PBMCs. Deeply sampled blood TCRbeta repertoires from subjects exposed to, actively infected with, or recovered from COVID-19 were included in the dataset. Where available, HLA class I and class II types were obtained from metadata supplied by the sample provider rather than from assay-based typing.

TCRbeta CDR3 regions were amplified from genomic DNA using the immunoSEQ Assay, a bias-controlled multiplex PCR. Under the source paper's analysis protocol: Nucleated cell counts per sample were estimated from amplification of reference gene primers within the assay. Sequence reads were collapsed and filtered to measure the absolute abundance of every unique TCRbeta CDR3 rearrangement. For each sample, productive Simpson clonality was calculated as the square root of Simpson's diversity index across productive rearrangements. TCRdb holds this immuneACCESS table with in-frame rearrangements only. Some clones are missing; in checked studies, unresolved V genes explain under half, and the rest has no known cause. V, J and clone size are taken as reported in that table, and D and trimming were inferred from the DNA itself. Here the sample has 200,000 to 300,000 clones; 83% occur a single time. The ten most abundant clones make up around 5.9% of the sample.

CDR1 and CDR2, looked up from the germline V gene (reference sequence), are MNHNY and SVGAGI. Inclusive of the bounding cysteine and phenylalanine, the CDR3 is 15 residues long. The only DNA kept is the CDR3, 45 bases in frame from the first base. V drops 2 bases and J drops 4 bases, leaving 12 bases in between. Whole blood was collected in K2EDTA tubes by collaborating institutions according to the institutions' own protocols. Collaborator samples were shipped for TCRbeta analysis as frozen whole blood, isolated PBMCs, or DNA extracted from either sample type. Study-wide conclusions, independent of this receptor: Clinical and demographic metadata were provided uncurated, with the amount varying by source and participant.

Remarks on this clone: No antigen is known for it. No per-base quality is available; no much larger clone lies one base away.

Sequenced material: peripheral blood. The TCR comes from a human donor in a cohort sampled during active COVID-19. Recombination connected TRBV6-6 to TRBJ1-3; the D region possibly corresponds to TRBD1 (6 bases align). CDR3 protein: CASSYLTGSGNTIYF. The DNA sequence is TGTGCCAGCAGTTACCTTACAGGGTCGGGAAACACCATATATTTT.